A selection of T cell receptor beta chains follows, all from one sample in a study of cytomegalovirus exposure and HLA in healthy donors. This table comes from immunoSEQ multiplex PCR, and its TCRdb copy is limited to in-frame clones, with some not included. The data show more than 100,000 clones, 8.9% seen once. Input material: PBMCs. The receptors derive from a woman in her 40s in good health and CMV-seropositive. The CDR3 runs from the conserved cysteine through the conserved F or W. D genes are given only for firm matches. Expanded clones are given a class, and other clones once, few, many or no size at all.

size,V,D,J,DNA,CDR3
NA,TRBV6-1,NA,TRBJ1-1,TGTGCCAGTTCGACGGGCACTGAAGCTTTCTTT,CASSTGTEAFF
NA,TRBV4-1,TRBD1,TRBJ1-2,TGCGCCAGCAGCCCAACCACAGGGGGCCGGGGTTATGGCTACACCTTC,CASSPTTGGRGYGYTF
NA,TRBV4-2,TRBD1,TRBJ1-6,TGTGCCAGCAGCCAAGATAGGGGACAGGGGGCTAGTCCACCCCTCCACTTT,CASSQDRGQGASPPLHF
few,TRBV19,NA,TRBJ1-2,TGTGCCAGTACTACCGTAGCTAACTATGGCTACACCTTC,CASTTVANYGYTF
few,TRBV11-3,TRBD1,TRBJ1-4,TGTGCCAGCAGCTTACTAGCTACAGGGGATCGTGAAAAACTGTTTTTT,CASSLLATGDREKLFF
NA,TRBV2,NA,TRBJ1-2,TGTGCCAGCAGTGTGGCGGATGGCTACACCTTC,CASSVADGYTF
NA,TRBV11-2,NA,TRBJ2-7,TGTGCCAGCAGCTCGACAGGGAGGACATCCTACGAGCAGTACTTC,CASSSTGRTSYEQYF
NA,TRBV6-1,TRBD1,TRBJ2-7,TGTGCCAGCACCGTGGGGACAGATTCCTACGAGCAGTACTTC,CASTVGTDSYEQYF
few,TRBV2,TRBD2,TRBJ2-3,TGTGCCAGCAGGGAAGTCGGGGGGGGTACAGATACGCAGTATTTT,CASREVGGGTDTQYF
NA,TRBV20-1,NA,TRBJ1-2,TGCAGTGGTGAGGCTGGCTATGGCTACACCTTC,CSGEAGYGYTF
few,TRBV27,NA,TRBJ1-2,TGTGCCAGCAGTCCAAACAGCAGATCTAACTATGGCTACACCTTC,CASSPNSRSNYGYTF
few,TRBV5-5,NA,TRBJ2-7,TGTGCCAGCAGCTTCCCCAGCTCCTACGAGCAGTACTTC,CASSFPSSYEQYF
NA,TRBV6-1,TRBD1,TRBJ2-7,TGTGCCAGCAGTCCTCGGACAGGGTTTTACGAGCAGTACTTC,CASSPRTGFYEQYF
few,TRBV27,NA,TRBJ2-7,TGTGCCAGCTGGGGGGGCAGCTCCTACGAGCAGTACTTC,CASWGGSSYEQYF
NA,TRBV18,NA,TRBJ1-2,TGTGCCAGCGCCCCCGGGACTCAGAGTTCTGGCTACACCTTC,CASAPGTQSSGYTF
few,TRBV6-1,NA,TRBJ2-5,TGTGCCAGCTCGCGGGGATTGGAGACCCAGTACTTC,CASSRGLETQYF
few,TRBV7-9,NA,TRBJ2-6,TGTGCCAGCTCGAGGGTGTCTGGGGCCAACGTCCTGACTTTC,CASSRVSGANVLTF
few,TRBV7-2,NA,TRBJ1-1,TGTGCCAGCAGCCCCCATTTGGAGACTCTGAACACTGAAGCTTTCTTT,CASSPHLETLNTEAFF
NA,TRBV19,NA,TRBJ2-3,TGTGCCAGTAGTATAACGGCTAGCAGACGCACAGATACGCAGTATTTT,CASSITASRRTDTQYF
NA,TRBV14,NA,TRBJ1-2,TGTGCCAGCAGCCCGTGGAGGTTTTCTTCTAGCGGCTACACCTTC,CASSPWRFSSSGYTF
NA,TRBV2,NA,TRBJ2-5,TGTGCCAGCAGTGAAACCCCCAGGGAGGTTGAGACCCAGTACTTC,CASSETPREVETQYF
NA,TRBV5-4,TRBD2,TRBJ2-5,TGTGCCAGCACCCGCGGGGGGGGCGGCGGACTTCGGGAGACCCAGTACTTC,CASTRGGGGGLRETQYF
NA,TRBV6-5,NA,TRBJ1-1,TGTGCCAGCAGTCACTTAGGGGGGGCCGTCTTT,CASSHLGGAVF
few,TRBV28,NA,TRBJ2-2,TGTGCCAGCACCCCAGGGGGGATTAACACCGGGGAGCTGTTTTTT,CASTPGGINTGELFF
few,TRBV5-1,TRBD2,TRBJ2-3,TGCGCCAGCAGCTTGGGGTCCTTTAGCGGGGGAAGCACAGATACGCAGTATTTT,CASSLGSFSGGSTDTQYF
NA,TRBV29-1,TRBD1,TRBJ1-1,TGCAGCGTTGAAGGTGACAGGGGAGCATTCAACACTGAAGCTTTCTTT,CSVEGDRGAFNTEAFF
NA,TRBV2,NA,TRBJ2-3,TGTGCCAGCAGTGACCAGAGGGACTCAGATACGCAGTATTTT,CASSDQRDSDTQYF
few,TRBV7-8,TRBD1,TRBJ1-1,TGTGCCAGCAGCTCCCAGGGGGTGAACACTGAAGCTTTCTTT,CASSSQGVNTEAFF
NA,TRBV4-3,TRBD1,TRBJ2-7,TGCGCCAGCAGCCAGGACAGGGGGGGCTCCTACGAGCAGTACTTC,CASSQDRGGSYEQYF
few,TRBV4-2,NA,TRBJ2-3,TGTGCCAGCAGCCAAGTGACAGGTCGGACAGATACGCAGTATTTT,CASSQVTGRTDTQYF
few,TRBV29-1,NA,TRBJ1-2,TGCAGCGTTGAAGCGGGAGGGGAGACAGCTTATGGCTACACCTTC,CSVEAGGETAYGYTF